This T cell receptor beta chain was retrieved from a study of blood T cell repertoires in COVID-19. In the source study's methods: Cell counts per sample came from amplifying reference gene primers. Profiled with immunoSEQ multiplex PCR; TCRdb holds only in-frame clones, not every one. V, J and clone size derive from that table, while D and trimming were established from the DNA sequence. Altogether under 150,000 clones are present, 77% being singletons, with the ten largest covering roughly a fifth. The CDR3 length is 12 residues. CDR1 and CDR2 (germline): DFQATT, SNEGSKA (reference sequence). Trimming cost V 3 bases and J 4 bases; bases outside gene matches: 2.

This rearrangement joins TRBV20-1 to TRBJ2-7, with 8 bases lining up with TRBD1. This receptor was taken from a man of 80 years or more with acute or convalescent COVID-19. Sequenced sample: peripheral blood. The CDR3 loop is CSASDRGYEQYF. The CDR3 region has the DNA TGCAGTGCTAGTGACAGGGGATACGAGCAGTACTTC.